This TCR beta chain was sequenced for a study of T cell responses to AZD1222 COVID-19 vaccine. General study results and limits: A mostly white British donor set with more females was recruited, and clonal diversity was possibly underestimated. Without day 14 samples, only post-peak T cell repertoires were studied. At 160-218 and 743-854, vaccine-associated CD4 TCRs were dominant, and they spanned spike. A reported finding is that nearly half of spike-specific TCRs target unmutated variant regions.

Remarks on this clone: Its antigen is not identified.

Sequenced by immunoSEQ multiplex PCR; TCRdb stores in-frame clones only, minus some. The table shows 150,000 to 200,000 clones, with about 90% occurring only once. The ends lost 1 base at V and 8 bases at J; junction bases unmatched: 5. Germline assignment: CDR1 MGHRA and CDR2 YSYEKL. The CDR3 has 16 residues. V is TRBV4-1 and J is TRBJ1-6; 10 bases are a match to TRBD1. The receptor was derived from an adult who received the AZD1222 COVID-19 vaccine. The material sequenced was peripheral blood, taken 28 days after the second AZD1222 dose. CDR3 in amino acids: CASSQVDRGHDSPLHF. As DNA, the CDR3 is TGCGCCAGCAGCCAAGTCGACAGGGGGCATGATTCACCCCTCCACTTT.